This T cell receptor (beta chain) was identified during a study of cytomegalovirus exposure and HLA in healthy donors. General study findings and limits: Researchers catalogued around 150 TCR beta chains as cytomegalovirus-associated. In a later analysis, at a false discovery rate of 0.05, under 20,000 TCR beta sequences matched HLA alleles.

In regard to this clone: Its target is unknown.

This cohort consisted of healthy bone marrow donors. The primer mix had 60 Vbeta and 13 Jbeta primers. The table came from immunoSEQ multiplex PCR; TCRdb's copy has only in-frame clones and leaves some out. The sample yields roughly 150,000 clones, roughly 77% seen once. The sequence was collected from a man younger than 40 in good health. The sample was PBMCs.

The CDR3 sequence is CASNRVANTGELFF. CDR3 nucleotides: TGCGCCAGCAACAGGGTAGCGAACACCGGGGAGCTGTTTTTT. This chain connects TRBV5-1 to TRBJ2-2, with D perhaps TRBD1 (6 bases). The CDR3 extends over 14 amino acids. V lost 6 bases, J lost 0 bases, and 9 bases lay in between. The V gene's germline CDR1 is SGHRS and CDR2 YFSETQ.